A selection of T cell receptor beta chains follows, all from one sample in a study of cytomegalovirus exposure and HLA in healthy donors. Produced via immunoSEQ multiplex PCR; TCRdb's table is partial and in-frame only. The table includes around 150,000 clones, roughly 92% detected once. Sequenced: PBMCs. The receptors originated from a man in his late teens or twenties in good health and CMV-seronegative. CDR3s include the opening cysteine and the closing phenylalanine or tryptophan. The D gene is left open where the match is weak. Expanded clones are given a class, and other clones once, few, many or no size at all.

>TRBJ1-1|TRBV27|NA|NA
TGTGCCAGCGCCCGGGACTTTATGAACACTGAAGCTTTCTTT
CASARDFMNTEAFF
>TRBJ2-1|TRBV2|TRBD2|NA
TGTGCCAGCAATCCCGGGGGGTTATACAATGAGCAGTTCTTC
CASNPGGLYNEQFF
>TRBJ1-2|TRBV9|NA|NA
TGTGCCAGCAGCGTATACGACGGAGCAATCTATGGCTACACCTTC
CASSVYDGAIYGYTF
>TRBJ1-1|TRBV29-1|NA|NA
TGCAGCGTTGAGCCCGACATGAACACTGAAGCTTTCTTT
CSVEPDMNTEAFF
>TRBJ2-7|TRBV7-3|TRBD2|once
TGTGCCAGCAGCTTAACCAGCGGGGGGACCTACGAGCAGTACTTC
CASSLTSGGTYEQYF
>TRBJ2-1|TRBV27|TRBD1|NA
TGTGCCAGCAGGAAAGGGGGCGCCGAGTACAATGAGCAGTTCTTC
CASRKGGAEYNEQFF
>TRBJ2-1|TRBV19|TRBD2|NA
TGTGCCAGCCTCGGTGCTAGCGGGCCCCTCTCCTACAATGAGCAGTTCTTC
CASLGASGPLSYNEQFF
>TRBJ1-1|TRBV10-1|NA|NA
TGCGCCAGCAGTGATGAACGGAGGTCGAACACTGAAGCTTTCTTT
CASSDERRSNTEAFF
>TRBJ1-1|TRBV15|NA|NA
TGTGCCACCAGCAGAGTCGGGACTGAAGCTTTCTTT
CATSRVGTEAFF
>TRBJ2-1|TRBV6-5|NA|NA
TGTGCCAGCAGTTCGTCGACAGGTTGGGCGTCTGAGCAGTTCTTC
CASSSSTGWASEQFF
>TRBJ2-7|TRBV7-9|NA|NA
TGTGCCAGCAGCCCATCGGGGAGCTCCTACGAGCAGTACTTC
CASSPSGSSYEQYF
>TRBJ1-2|TRBV2|NA|NA
TGTGCCAGCAGTGAATCAGGGGCTAACTATGGCTACACCTTC
CASSESGANYGYTF
>TRBJ1-1|TRBV6-1|TRBD1|NA
TGTGCCAGCAGACCAGACAGGGGGTTCACTGAAGCTTTCTTT
CASRPDRGFTEAFF
>TRBJ2-1|TRBV30|NA|NA
TGTGCCTGGAGACCCGGGATTTTGCGGAATGAGCAGTTCTTC
CAWRPGILRNEQFF
>TRBJ1-2|TRBV7-8|NA|few
TGTGCCAGCAGCTTAGCATCTGCGGGTAACTATGGCTACACCTTC
CASSLASAGNYGYTF
>TRBJ2-3|TRBV5-1|TRBD1|NA
TGCGCCAGCAGCATAGGGACAGGGGACCGGCGGTATTTT
CASSIGTGDRRYF
>TRBJ2-1|TRBV10-3|TRBD2|NA
TGTGCCATCAGAGTAGGGACTAGCGGGACCTACAATGAGCAGTTCTTC
CAIRVGTSGTYNEQFF
>TRBJ1-2|TRBV30|TRBD1|NA
TGTGCCTGGAGTGCGGGACAGGGAAGTACCTATGGCTACACCTTC
CAWSAGQGSTYGYTF
>TRBJ2-2|TRBV27|NA|once
TGTGCCAGCAGATGGACAGCGAACACCGGGGAGCTGTTTTTT
CASRWTANTGELFF
>TRBJ1-1|TRBV19|TRBD1|NA
TGTGCCAGTAGTACCTACAGGGGAGGGAACACTGAAGCTTTCTTT
CASSTYRGGNTEAFF
>TRBJ1-3|TRBV6-5|NA|NA
TGTGCCAGCAGGGGGCCTTCTGGAAACACCATATATTTT
CASRGPSGNTIYF
>TRBJ2-1|TRBV7-9|TRBD2|NA
TGTGCCAGCAGCTTAGCCCGACTAGCGGGAGTTAATGAGCAGTTCTTC
CASSLARLAGVNEQFF
>TRBJ2-2|TRBV5-1|NA|NA
TGCGCCAGCAGCTACACCGGGACTCCGAACACCGGGGAGCTGTTTTTT
CASSYTGTPNTGELFF
>TRBJ1-2|TRBV4-1|TRBD1|NA
TGCGCCAGCAGCCCTCCAGACAGGGTCTTCTATGGCTACACCTTC
CASSPPDRVFYGYTF
>TRBJ1-2|TRBV7-9|TRBD1|NA
TGTGCCAGCAGCCAGGGGACAGGGGGTGACTATGGCTACACCTTC
CASSQGTGGDYGYTF
>TRBJ1-1|TRBV5-1|NA|NA
TGCGCCAGCAGCTTGGTTAGCATTGTGAACACTGAAGCTTTCTTT
CASSLVSIVNTEAFF
>TRBJ2-7|TRBV7-9|NA|NA
TGTGCCAGCAGCTTGGAGTTCGGGACTGCTGGTTGGCAGTACTTC
CASSLEFGTAGWQYF
>TRBJ2-5|TRBV10-2|TRBD2|NA
TGCGCCAGCAGGGCTACTAGCGGGGCCCAAGAGACCCAGTACTTC
CASRATSGAQETQYF
>TRBJ2-5|TRBV30|NA|few
TGTGCCGGGGGGTCCCAAGAGACCCAGTACTTC
CAGGSQETQYF
>TRBJ2-1|TRBV27|TRBD2|NA
TGTGCCAGCACCGTTTTTAGCGGGACCCGTTACAATGAGCAGTTCTTC
CASTVFSGTRYNEQFF
>TRBJ2-1|TRBV5-4|TRBD2|NA
TGTGCCAGCAGCTTGCGGCGGGAGACCGGGAATGAGCAGTTCTTC
CASSLRRETGNEQFF
>TRBJ1-2|TRBV6-5|TRBD1|NA
TGTGCCAGCTCAAGAGGACAGGGGGCCTATGGCTACACCTTC
CASSRGQGAYGYTF
>TRBJ1-5|TRBV5-4|NA|NA
TGTGCCAGCAGCTTGGACGGAGGCGGTCAGCCCCAGCATTTT
CASSLDGGGQPQHF
>TRBJ2-2|TRBV30|TRBD2|once
TGTGCCTGGAGTGTCAGGCGCGGGGGACGGAACACCGGGGAGCTGTTTTTT
CAWSVRRGGRNTGELFF
>TRBJ2-1|TRBV5-4|NA|NA
TGTGCCAGCAGCTCCTCAGGGAACAATGAGCAGTTCTTC
CASSSSGNNEQFF
>TRBJ1-3|TRBV9|TRBD1|NA
TGTGCCAGCAGCACAACTACGGACAGGGTAAACACCATATATTTT
CASSTTTDRVNTIYF
>TRBJ1-1|TRBV7-9|TRBD1|NA
TGTGCCAGCAGCTCCCACAGGGGTGACACTGAAGCTTTCTTT
CASSSHRGDTEAFF
>TRBJ2-7|TRBV5-4|NA|NA
TGTGCCAGCAGCTTGGAACGGGGGAATCGAGACGAGCAGTACTTC
CASSLERGNRDEQYF
>TRBJ1-1|TRBV12-5|NA|NA
TGTGCTAGTGGTTTGGTACTTCCCGAACTACGGAGAGCTTTCTTT
CASGLVLPELRRAFF
>TRBJ2-1|TRBV9|NA|NA
TGTGCCAGCAGCCCCCGGACTATACCGTACAATGAGCAGTTCTTC
CASSPRTIPYNEQFF
>TRBJ1-2|TRBV25-1|TRBD1|NA
TGTGCCAGCAGTGAACCTCTCGGAGGGGGCGACAACTATGGCTACACCTTC
CASSEPLGGGDNYGYTF
>TRBJ2-6|TRBV11-3|NA|NA
TGTGCCAGCAGCTTAGGCGCTGGGGCCAACGTCCTGACTTTC
CASSLGAGANVLTF
>TRBJ1-2|TRBV6-5|NA|NA
TGTGCCAGCAAGACAGGTTCTTTAGGCTACACCTTC
CASKTGSLGYTF
>TRBJ2-3|TRBV10-3|TRBD1|NA
TGTGCCATCAGTGGGAGGTCCAGGGGGCTAATAAGAGACACAGATACGCAGTATTTT
CAISGRSRGLIRDTDTQYF
>TRBJ1-3|TRBV12-2|NA|NA
TGTGCAAGTCGCTATACCCAGGGCTCCTCTGGAAACACCATATATTTT
CASRYTQGSSGNTIYF